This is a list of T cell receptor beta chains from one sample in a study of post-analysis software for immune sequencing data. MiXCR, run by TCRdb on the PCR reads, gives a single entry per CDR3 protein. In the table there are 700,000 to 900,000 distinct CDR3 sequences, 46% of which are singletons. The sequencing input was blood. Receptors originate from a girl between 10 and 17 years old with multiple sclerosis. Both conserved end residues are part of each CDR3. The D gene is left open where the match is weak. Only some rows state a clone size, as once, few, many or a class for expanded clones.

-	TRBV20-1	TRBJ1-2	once	TGCGGTGCTAGACGGCAGGCGCCCTGCCGAGGCTACACCTTC	CGARRQAPCRGYTF
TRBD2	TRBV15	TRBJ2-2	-	TGTGCCACCAGCAGAGATCGTAGCGGGAGGATCACCGGGGAGCTGTTTTTT	CATSRDRSGRITGELFF
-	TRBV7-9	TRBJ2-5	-	TGTGCCAGCAGCCGAGGGTGGGAGTACCAAGAGACCCAGTACTTC	CASSRGWEYQETQYF
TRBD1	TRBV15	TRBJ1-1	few	TGTGCCACCAGCAGAGCCCACGGGGACAGGTGGGGCGAAGCTTTCTTT	CATSRAHGDRWGEAFF
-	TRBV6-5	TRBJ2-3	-	TGTGCCAGCAGCACCAGGACTGGTGCAGGGGATACGCAGTATTTT	CASSTRTGAGDTQYF
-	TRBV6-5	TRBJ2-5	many	TGTGCCAGCACGCGAGGGGAGACCCAGTACTTC	CASTRGETQYF
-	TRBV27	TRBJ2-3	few	TGTGCCAGCAGTTTATTGGAAACAGATACGCAGTATTTT	CASSLLETDTQYF
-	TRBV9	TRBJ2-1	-	TGTGCCAGCAGCGTAGTCGCTGGGAGTGATGAGCAGTTCTTC	CASSVVAGSDEQFF
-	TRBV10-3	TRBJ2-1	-	TGTGCCATCAGTGAGTCGCCCCGGGAGGAGCAGTTCTTC	CAISESPREEQFF
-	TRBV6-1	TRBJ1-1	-	TGTGCCAGCAGACAGGGTGGTGGCACTGAAGCTTTCTTT	CASRQGGGTEAFF
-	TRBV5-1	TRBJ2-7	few	TGCGCCAGCAGCTTGGATGGGGGAGGGGGCTACGAGCAGTACTTC	CASSLDGGGGYEQYF
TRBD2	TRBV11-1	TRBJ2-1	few	TGTGCCAGCACCGCGGGGGGCACCTACAATGAGCAGTTCTTC	CASTAGGTYNEQFF
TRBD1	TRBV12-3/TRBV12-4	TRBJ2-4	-	TGTGCCAGCAGTTCTACAGGGGCCCTAGCCAAAAACATTCAGTACTTC	CASSSTGALAKNIQYF
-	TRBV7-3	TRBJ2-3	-	TGTGCCAGCAGTCCCCAGCCGGGGTACACAGATACGCAGTATTTT	CASSPQPGYTDTQYF
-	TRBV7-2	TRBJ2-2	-	TGTGCCAGCACTTACGCCCCCGGGGAGCTGTTTTTT	CASTYAPGELFF
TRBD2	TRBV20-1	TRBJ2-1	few	TGCAGTGCCAAAACACTAGCGGGAGTTATCGCATTAAAAGATGAGCAGTTCTTC	CSAKTLAGVIALKDEQFF
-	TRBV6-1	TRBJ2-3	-	TGTGCCAGCAGTTCGCTCAGGCAAGGAGATACGCAGTATTTT	CASSSLRQGDTQYF
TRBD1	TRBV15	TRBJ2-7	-	TGTGCCACCAGCAGAGACAGGGGGATATCCTACGAGCAGTACTTC	CATSRDRGISYEQYF
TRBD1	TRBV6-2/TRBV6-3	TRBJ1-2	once	TGTGCCAGCACTCAGGGGGAGTACTTTGATGGCTACACCTTC	CASTQGEYFDGYTF
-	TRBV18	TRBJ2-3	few	TGTGCCAGCTCACCACCTGGATATTTCACAGATACGCAGTATTTT	CASSPPGYFTDTQYF
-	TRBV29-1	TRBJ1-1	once	TGCAGCGCCGGGGGGTACACTGAAGCTTTCTTT	CSAGGYTEAFF
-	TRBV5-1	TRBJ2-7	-	TGCGCCAGCAGCTTGGCGTCAGGGGGGCGCGAGCAGTACTTC	CASSLASGGREQYF
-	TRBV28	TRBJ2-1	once	TGTGCCAGCAGCCGGGACGGCCTAGAAGGGCAGTTCTTC	CASSRDGLEGQFF
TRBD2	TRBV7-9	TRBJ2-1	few	TGTGCCAGCAGCACCGGGACTAGCGGGAGCCGGGGTGAGCAGTTCTTC	CASSTGTSGSRGEQFF
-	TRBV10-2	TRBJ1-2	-	TGCGCCAGCCTTGCGCGGGGGGCCGAGTATGGCTACACCTTC	CASLARGAEYGYTF
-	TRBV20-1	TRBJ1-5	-	TGCAGTGCTAGAGTAGGGGGGCGCCGGGGGGATAGCAATCAGCCCCAGCATTTT	CSARVGGRRGDSNQPQHF
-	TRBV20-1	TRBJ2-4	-	TGCAGTGCTAGAGCAGGGGTCAAAAACATTCAGTACTTC	CSARAGVKNIQYF
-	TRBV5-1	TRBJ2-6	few	TGCGCCAGCAGCTTGCGGCAGTATTCTGGGGCCAACGTCCTGACTTTC	CASSLRQYSGANVLTF
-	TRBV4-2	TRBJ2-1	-	TGTGCCAGCAGCCAATTTACTGGGGAGCCCCACAATGAGCAGTTCTTC	CASSQFTGEPHNEQFF
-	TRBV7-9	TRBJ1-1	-	TGTGCCAGCAGCTTGGGGGCGGCCACTGAAGCTTTCTTT	CASSLGAATEAFF
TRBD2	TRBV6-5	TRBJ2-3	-	TGTGCCAGCAGTTACTTGAGCAGCGGGAGATCAGATACGCAGTATTTT	CASSYLSSGRSDTQYF
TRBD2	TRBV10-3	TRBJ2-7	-	TGTGCCATCAGTGAGCTAGCGGGAGAGAGCGAGCAGTACTTC	CAISELAGESEQYF
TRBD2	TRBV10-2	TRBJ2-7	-	TGCGCCAGCAGTGAGTCGGGGGGGGGCTACGAGCAGTACTTC	CASSESGGGYEQYF
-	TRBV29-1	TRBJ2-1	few	TGCAGCGTTAGTTTACTACCCATTAATGAGCAGTTCTTC	CSVSLLPINEQFF
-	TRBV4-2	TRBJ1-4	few	TGTGCCAGCAGCCAAGGATTGGGGGCTACTAATGAAAAACTGTTTTTT	CASSQGLGATNEKLFF
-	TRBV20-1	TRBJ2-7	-	TGCAGTGCTAGAGATTTGGGCGGGCTTTCCTACGAGCAGTACTTC	CSARDLGGLSYEQYF
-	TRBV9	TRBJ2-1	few	TGTGCCAGCAGCGTAGGTAGTTGGTACAATGAGCAGTTCTTC	CASSVGSWYNEQFF
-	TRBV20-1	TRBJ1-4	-	TGCAGTGCACCGGACGGGGTCGAAAAACTGTTTTTT	CSAPDGVEKLFF
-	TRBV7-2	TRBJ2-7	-	TGTGCCAGCAGCTTACGGGAGACTCGGGAGCAGTACTTC	CASSLRETREQYF
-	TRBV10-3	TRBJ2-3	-	TGTGCCATCCGTGGGCGGGAAGAAACAGATACGCAGTATTTT	CAIRGREETDTQYF
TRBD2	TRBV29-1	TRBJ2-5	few	TGCAGCGTTGGGCTAGCGGGAGTAACGGGAGAGACCCAGTACTTC	CSVGLAGVTGETQYF
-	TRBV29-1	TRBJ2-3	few	TGCAGCGCAGACTGGGGGAGAGGCACAGATACGCAGTATTTT	CSADWGRGTDTQYF
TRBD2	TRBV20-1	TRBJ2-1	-	TGCAGTGCTAGTGCTCCGCTAGCGGGAGGGTTTGGATACAATGAGCAGTTCTTC	CSASAPLAGGFGYNEQFF
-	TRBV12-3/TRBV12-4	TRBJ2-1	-	TGTGCCAGCAGCGTTACGGGCGAGCAGTTCTTC	CASSVTGEQFF
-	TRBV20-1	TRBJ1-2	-	TGCAGTGCTTCGGACCGCAATCTTCCTAACTATGGCTACACCTTC	CSASDRNLPNYGYTF
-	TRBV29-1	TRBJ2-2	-	TGCAGCGCCGGCCCGGGGAAGAACACCGGGAAGCTGTTTTTT	CSAGPGKNTGKLFF
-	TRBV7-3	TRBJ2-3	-	TGTGCCAGCAGCCCTACAGGGTTCTTTAATACGCAGTATTTT	CASSPTGFFNTQYF